This T cell receptor beta chain originates from a study of cytomegalovirus exposure and HLA in healthy donors. Study-wide findings and caveats: There were several of the most significant clusters that appeared linked to common viral pathogens in a later analysis.

The germline V gene has CDR1 KGHSH and CDR2 LQKENI. This CDR3 is built from 16 residues. With V trimmed by 6 bases and J by 1 base, 8 bases remained unmatched. To note about this clone: The antigen is unknown.

This PCR relied on a set of 60 Vbeta primers and 13 Jbeta primers. Sequencing was performed with immunoSEQ multiplex PCR; in TCRdb, only in-frame clones are kept and a portion is missing. The data show over 150,000 clones, with approximately 80% seen just once and 5.6% held by the top ten. Sequencing was performed on PBMCs. The sequence was obtained from a woman between 40 and 50 years old in good health and CMV-seropositive. This chain connects TRBV18 to TRBJ2-2; TRBD1 aligns across 7 bases. The CDR3 here is CASSPKTGRNTGELFF. As DNA, the CDR3 is TGTGCCAGCTCTCCTAAGACAGGGAGGAACACCGGGGAGCTGTTTTTT.